The 15 T cell receptor beta chains reported below all come from one sample, sequenced in a study of preoperative IRX-2 immunotherapy in early breast cancer. Documented treatment: preoperative locoregional IRX-2 cytokine immunotherapy. This table comes from immunoSEQ multiplex PCR, and its TCRdb copy is limited to in-frame clones, with some not included. The sample lists more than 20,000 clones, around 75% occurring once. Specimen: lymph node tissue, collected after IRX-2 immunotherapy. The receptors originated from a human donor with breast cancer.

The rearrangement joins TRBV11-3 to TRBJ1-1; D is ambiguous. The germline V gene has CDR1 SGHNT and CDR2 YENEEA. The germline V and J ends were trimmed by 4 bases and 3 bases, with 21 bases remaining between them. This CDR3 is built from 17 residues. The CDR3 loop reads CASSSIRRSQWDTEAFF. DNA for the CDR3: TGTGCCAGCAGCTCGATAAGGCGTTCTCAGTGGGACACTGAAGCTTTCTTT. Together with reference TRBV11-3 and TRBJ1-1, the CDR3 gives the full variable domain: EAGVVQSPRYKIIEKKQPVAFWCNPISGHNTLYWYLQNLGQGPELLIRYENEEAVDDSQLPKDRFSAERLKGVDSTLKIQPAELGDSAVYLCASSSIRRSQWDTEAFFGQGTRLTVV.

This chain uses TRBV19 with TRBJ2-7, with 9 nucleotides matching TRBD2. The CDR3 is made up of 15 amino acids. V lost 6 bases and J lost 4; bases outside the gene matches: 10. Germline V gene data show CDR1 as LNHDA and CDR2 as SQIVND (reference sequence). Here the CDR3 reads CASSPQAGGPYEQYF. The CDR3 coding sequence is TGTGCCAGTAGCCCTCAGGCGGGAGGGCCGTACGAGCAGTACTTC.

V gene TRBV15 combines with J gene TRBJ2-1, with 7 nucleotides matching TRBD1. Trimming took 0 bases from V and 7 from J; bases not matched to a gene: 9. Looked up from germline, CDR1 is LNHNV and CDR2 is YYDKDF (reference sequence). This CDR3 comprises 16 residues. CDR3 in DNA: TGTGCCACCAGCAGAGAACAGGGGTTTTCTGGTAATGAGCAGTTCTTC. This sequence encodes CATSREQGFSGNEQFF.

The genes are TRBV29-1 and TRBJ1-2; D gene uncertain. Germline CDR1 and CDR2: SQVTM and ANQGSEA. V was cut by 5 bases and J by 2 bases, with 9 bases left in between. This CDR3 is built from 12 residues. The CDR3, as DNA: TGCAGCGTTTATGACCAGAACTATGGCTACACCTTC. Its translation: CSVYDQNYGYTF.

This sequence joins TRBV11-3 and TRBJ1-3; unclear D gene. CDR1 is SGHNT, CDR2 YENEEA, per germline. The V end lost 6 bases, the J end lost 1 base, and 10 bases lay between the germline ends. CDR3 size: 14 residues. The CDR3: CASSQSRSGNTIYF. The CDR3 DNA reads TGTGCCAGCAGTCAGTCCCGATCTGGAAACACCATATATTTT.

Turning to this clone: One junction end does not reproduce the germline sequence, and a read error may be involved. The genes are TRBV7-6 and TRBJ2-1; the match to TRBD2 covers 8 bases. Germline values: CDR1 SGHVS, CDR2 FNYEAQ. The CDR3 has 16 residues. Written as DNA, the CDR3 is TGTACCAGCAGCCATCGGGTACTAGCGGTAAACAATGAGCAGTTCTTC. This sequence encodes CTSSHRVLAVNNEQFF. Looking up the rest from reference TRBV7-6 and TRBJ2-1 gives the full variable domain: GAGVSQSPRYKVTKRGQDVALRCDPISGHVSLYWYRQALGQGPEFLTYFNYEAQQDKSGLPNDRFSAERPEGSISTLTIQRTEQRDSAMYRCTSSHRVLAVNNEQFFGPGTRLTVL.

The chain carries TRBV30 and TRBJ2-7; D is unclear. CDR1 and CDR2 from the germline V gene are GTSNPN and SVGIG (reference sequence). Trimming took off 2 bases at V and 7 bases at J, with 9 bases between the two ends. The CDR3 length is 11 residues. CDR3 bases: TGTGCCTGGAGTACCCGAGCAGAGCAGTACTTC. Translating gives CAWSTRAEQYF. Complete variable domain (other parts from reference TRBV30 and TRBJ2-7): SQTIHQWPATLVQPVGSPLSLECTVEGTSNPNLYWYRQAAGRGLQLLFYSVGIGQISSEVPQNLSASRPQDRQFILSSKKLLLSDSGFYLCAWSTRAEQYFGPGTRLTVT.

The chain employs TRBV11-3 and TRBJ1-1; 8 bases are shared with TRBD1. Germline V gives CDR1 SGHNT, CDR2 YENEEA. J gave up 1 base and V 2 bases, and 6 bases lay outside the gene matches. The CDR3 loop spans 16 amino acids. CDR3 in DNA: TGTGCCAGCAGCTTAACGACAGGGGCCGGGAACACTGAAGCTTTCTTT. Its protein is CASSLTTGAGNTEAFF.

This chain uses TRBV5-1 with TRBJ2-2; unclear D gene. V was cut by 4 bases and J by 4 bases, with 17 bases left in between. The germline V gene encodes CDR1 SGHRS and CDR2 YFSETQ. The CDR3 sequence is 16 residues long. CDR3 region: CASSPSRASTTGELFF. CDR3 nucleotides: TGCGCCAGCAGCCCCTCAAGGGCTAGTACCACCGGGGAGCTGTTTTTT.

This clone was seen a handful of times. The DNA of the CDR3 is TGTGCCACCTGGGACGGGAATCAGCCCCAGCATTTT. Its protein is CATWDGNQPQHF. J is TRBJ1-5 and V is TRBV28, with D perhaps matching TRBD1 (5 bases). The germline gives CDR1 MDHEN, CDR2 SYDVKM. This CDR3 is built from 12 residues. V lost 10 bases and J 4 bases, leaving 11 bases between the germline ends.

The chain recombines TRBV6-8 with TRBJ1-3; D uncertain. Germline V gives CDR1 MNHGY, CDR2 SAAAGT. There are 15 residues in the CDR3. V shed 5 bases and J shed 0 bases, with 11 bases lying between them. The CDR3 loop reads CASSAEFSSGNTIYF. CDR3 bases: TGTGCCAGCAGTGCAGAGTTTTCCTCTGGAAACACCATATATTTT.

The rearrangement joins TRBV28 to TRBJ2-7; D ambiguous. Germline lookup yields CDR1 MDHEN and CDR2 SYDVKM. V dropped 4 bases and J dropped 5 bases, with 15 bases sitting between them. The CDR3 sequence is 14 residues long. This CDR3 reads CASSSRSGLNEQYF. CDR3 sequence (DNA): TGTGCCAGCAGTTCGCGATCGGGTTTGAACGAGCAGTACTTC.

This clone was seen only once. The chain couples TRBV18 to TRBJ1-4; 10 bases line up with TRBD1. The CDR3 extends over 17 amino acids. The V segment lost 0 bases and the J segment 8 bases; nucleotides outside the gene matches: 9. Germline lookup yields CDR1 KGHSH and CDR2 LQKENI. Here the CDR3 DNA reads TGTGCCAGCTCACCACCCCGGACAGGGGGGAAAAACGAAAAACTGTTTTTT. The encoded protein is CASSPPRTGGKNEKLFF.

The chain uses TRBV6-8 and TRBJ2-1; 9 bases align to TRBD2. Germline CDR1 and CDR2: MNHGY and SAAAGT. V was pared by 11 bases and J by 2 bases, with 7 bases of the junction left unmatched. The CDR3 has 14 amino acids. CDR3 region: CAAAAGGPYNEQFF. CDR3 sequence (DNA): TGTGCCGCTGCGGCGGGAGGGCCCTACAATGAGCAGTTCTTC.

This clone has only one observation. CDR3 residues: CASSLVIGGANVLTF. DNA for the CDR3: TGCGCCAGCAGCTTGGTCATTGGGGGGGCCAACGTCCTGACTTTC. The chain uses TRBV5-1 and TRBJ2-6; the D is unclear. The CDR3 runs 15 residues. The germline gives CDR1 SGHRS, CDR2 YFSETQ. The V end lost 0 bases, the J end lost 4 bases, and 8 bases lay between the germline ends.